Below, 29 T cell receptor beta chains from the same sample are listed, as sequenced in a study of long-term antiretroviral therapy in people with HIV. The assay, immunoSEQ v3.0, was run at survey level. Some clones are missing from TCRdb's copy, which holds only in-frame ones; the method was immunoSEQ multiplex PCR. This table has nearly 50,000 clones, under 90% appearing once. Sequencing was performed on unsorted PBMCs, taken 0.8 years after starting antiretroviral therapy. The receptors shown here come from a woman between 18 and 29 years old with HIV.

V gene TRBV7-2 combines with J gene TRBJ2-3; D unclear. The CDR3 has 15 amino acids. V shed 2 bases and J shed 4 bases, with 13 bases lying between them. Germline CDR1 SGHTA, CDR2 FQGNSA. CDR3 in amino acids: CASSLSVRAADTQYF. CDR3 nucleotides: TGTGCCAGCAGCTTAAGTGTTAGGGCGGCAGATACGCAGTATTTT.

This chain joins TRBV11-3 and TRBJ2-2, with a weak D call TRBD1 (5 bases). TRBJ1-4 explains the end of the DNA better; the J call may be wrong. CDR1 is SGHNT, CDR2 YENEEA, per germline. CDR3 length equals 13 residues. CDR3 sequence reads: CASSLERQGKLFF. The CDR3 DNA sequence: TGTGCCAGCAGCTTAGAAAGGCAGGGAAAACTGTTTTTT.

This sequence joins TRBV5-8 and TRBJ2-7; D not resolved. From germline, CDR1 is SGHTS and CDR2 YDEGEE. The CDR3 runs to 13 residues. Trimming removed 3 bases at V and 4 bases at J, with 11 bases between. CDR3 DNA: TGTGCCAGCAGCTCCGTTAGGCCGTACGAGCAGTACTTC. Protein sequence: CASSSVRPYEQYF.

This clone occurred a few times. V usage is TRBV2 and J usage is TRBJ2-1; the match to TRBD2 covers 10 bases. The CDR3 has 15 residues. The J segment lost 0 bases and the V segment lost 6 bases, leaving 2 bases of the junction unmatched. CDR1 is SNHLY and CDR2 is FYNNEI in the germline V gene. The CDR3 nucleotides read TGTGCCAGCAGCCCTAGCGGGAGCTCCTACAATGAGCAGTTCTTC. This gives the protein CASSPSGSSYNEQFF.

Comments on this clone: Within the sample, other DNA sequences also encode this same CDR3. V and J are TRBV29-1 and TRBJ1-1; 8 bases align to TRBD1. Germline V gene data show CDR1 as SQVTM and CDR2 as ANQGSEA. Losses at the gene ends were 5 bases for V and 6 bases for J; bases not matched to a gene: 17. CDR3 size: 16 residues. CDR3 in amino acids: CSVPPAGGEGVAEAFF. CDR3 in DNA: TGCAGCGTTCCCCCCGCAGGGGGCGAGGGAGTGGCTGAAGCTTTCTTT.

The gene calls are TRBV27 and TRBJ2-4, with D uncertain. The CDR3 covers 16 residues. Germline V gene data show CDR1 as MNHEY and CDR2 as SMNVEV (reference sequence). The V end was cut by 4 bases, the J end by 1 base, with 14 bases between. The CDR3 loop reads CASSSARRLAKNIQYF. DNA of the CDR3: TGTGCCAGCAGTTCGGCCCGTAGATTGGCCAAAAACATTCAGTACTTC.

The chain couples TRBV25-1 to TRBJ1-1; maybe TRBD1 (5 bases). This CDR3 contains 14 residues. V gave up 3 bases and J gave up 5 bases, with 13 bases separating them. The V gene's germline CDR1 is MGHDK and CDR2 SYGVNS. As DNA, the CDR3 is TGTGCCAGCAGTGACCAGGGATGGGGGACTGAAGCTTTCTTT. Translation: CASSDQGWGTEAFF.

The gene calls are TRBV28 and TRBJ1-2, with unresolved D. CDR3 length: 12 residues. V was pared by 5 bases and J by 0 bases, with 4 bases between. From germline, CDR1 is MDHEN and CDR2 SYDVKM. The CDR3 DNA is TGTGCCAGCAGTCCTCCTAACTATGGCTACACCTTC. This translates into CASSPPNYGYTF.

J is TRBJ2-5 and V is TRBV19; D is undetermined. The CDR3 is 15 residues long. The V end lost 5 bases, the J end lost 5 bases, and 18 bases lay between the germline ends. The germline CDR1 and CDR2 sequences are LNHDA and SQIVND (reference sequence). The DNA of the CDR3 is TGTGCCAGTAGTCCTACCCCATCGGGCGTGGAGACCCAGTACTTC. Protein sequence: CASSPTPSGVETQYF.

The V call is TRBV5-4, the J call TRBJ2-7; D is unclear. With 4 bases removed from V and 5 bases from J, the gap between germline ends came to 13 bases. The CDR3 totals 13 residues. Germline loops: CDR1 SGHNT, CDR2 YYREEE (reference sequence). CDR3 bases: TGTGCCAGCAGCCCCGCAGGTGTCCACGAGCAGTACTTC. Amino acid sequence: CASSPAGVHEQYF. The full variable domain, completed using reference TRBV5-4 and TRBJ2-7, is ETGVTQSPTHLIKTRGQQVTLRCSSQSGHNTVSWYQQALGQGPQFIFQYYREEENGRGNFPPRFSGLQFPNYSSELNVNALELDDSALYLCASSPAGVHEQYFGPGTRLTVT.

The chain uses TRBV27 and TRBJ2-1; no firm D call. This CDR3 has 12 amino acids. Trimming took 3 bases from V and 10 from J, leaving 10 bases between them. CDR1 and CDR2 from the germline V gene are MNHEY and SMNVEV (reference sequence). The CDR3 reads CASSFGYTEQFF. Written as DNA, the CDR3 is TGTGCCAGCAGTTTTGGTTATACGGAGCAGTTCTTC.

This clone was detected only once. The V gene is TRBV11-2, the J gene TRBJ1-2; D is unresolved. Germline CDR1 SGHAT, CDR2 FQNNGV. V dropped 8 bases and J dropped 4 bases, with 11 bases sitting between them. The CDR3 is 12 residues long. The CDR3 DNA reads TGTGCCAGCGGCGGACGGTCCTATGGCTACACCTTC. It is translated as CASGGRSYGYTF.

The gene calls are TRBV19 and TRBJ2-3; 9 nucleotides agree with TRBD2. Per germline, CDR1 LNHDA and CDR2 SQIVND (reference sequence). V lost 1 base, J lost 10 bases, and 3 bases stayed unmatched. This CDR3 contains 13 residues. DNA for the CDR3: TGTGCCAGTAGTATAGTAGCGGGAGAGGCGCAGTATTTT. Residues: CASSIVAGEAQYF.

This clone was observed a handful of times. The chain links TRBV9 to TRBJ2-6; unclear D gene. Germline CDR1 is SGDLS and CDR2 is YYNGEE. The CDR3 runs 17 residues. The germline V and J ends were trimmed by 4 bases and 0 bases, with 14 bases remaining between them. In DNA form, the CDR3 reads TGTGCCAGCAGCAACCGTATCCTCGCCTCTGGGGCCAACGTCCTGACTTTC. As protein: CASSNRILASGANVLTF.

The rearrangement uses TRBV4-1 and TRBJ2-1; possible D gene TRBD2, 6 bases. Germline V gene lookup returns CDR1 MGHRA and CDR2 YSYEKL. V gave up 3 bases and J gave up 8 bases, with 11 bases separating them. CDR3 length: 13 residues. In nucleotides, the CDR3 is TGCGCCAGCAGCCAGCACCCGGGGGATGAGCAGTTCTTC. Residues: CASSQHPGDEQFF.

The CDR3: CASSSEASSYNEQFF. The CDR3 DNA follows: TGTGCCAGCAGCTCAGAAGCTAGCAGCTACAATGAGCAGTTCTTC. V is TRBV2 and J is TRBJ2-1; D perhaps matches TRBD2 (5 bases). V was trimmed by 6 bases and J by 3 bases, leaving 15 bases between them. This CDR3 contains 15 residues. CDR1 and CDR2 from the germline V gene are SNHLY and FYNNEI. Full variable domain (outside the CDR3, taken from reference TRBV2 and TRBJ2-1): EPEVTQTPSHQVTQMGQEVILRCVPISNHLYFYWYRQILGQKVEFLVSFYNNEISEKSEIFDDQFSVERPDGSNFTLKIRSTKLEDSAMYFCASSSEASSYNEQFFGPGTRLTVL.

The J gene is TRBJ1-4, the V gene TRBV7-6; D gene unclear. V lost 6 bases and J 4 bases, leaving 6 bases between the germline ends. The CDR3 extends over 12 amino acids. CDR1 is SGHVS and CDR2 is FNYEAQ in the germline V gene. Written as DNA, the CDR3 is TGTGCCAGCAGTACAGTTAATGAAAAACTGTTTTTT. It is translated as CASSTVNEKLFF.

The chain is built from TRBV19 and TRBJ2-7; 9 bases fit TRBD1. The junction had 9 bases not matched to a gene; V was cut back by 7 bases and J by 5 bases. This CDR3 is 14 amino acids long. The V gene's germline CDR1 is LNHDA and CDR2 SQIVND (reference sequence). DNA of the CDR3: TGTGCCAGTACTTCCGGGACAGGGCTGGACGAGCAGTACTTC. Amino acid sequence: CASTSGTGLDEQYF.

The CDR3 is CASSVGTRVETQYF. DNA of the CDR3: TGTGCCAGCAGCGTAGGGACTAGGGTAGAGACCCAGTACTTC. The V and J genes are TRBV9 and TRBJ2-5, with 7 bases matching TRBD2. Germline V gene sequence: CDR1 SGDLS, CDR2 YYNGEE. The CDR3 totals 14 residues. V lost 0 bases, J lost 4 bases, and 3 bases stayed unmatched.

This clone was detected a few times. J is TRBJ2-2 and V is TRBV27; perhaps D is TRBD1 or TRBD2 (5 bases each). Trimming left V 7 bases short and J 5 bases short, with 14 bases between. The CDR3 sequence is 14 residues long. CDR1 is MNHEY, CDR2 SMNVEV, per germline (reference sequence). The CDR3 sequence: CASTRGRGTGELFF. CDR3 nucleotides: TGTGCCAGCACGAGGGGTAGGGGAACCGGGGAGCTGTTTTTT.

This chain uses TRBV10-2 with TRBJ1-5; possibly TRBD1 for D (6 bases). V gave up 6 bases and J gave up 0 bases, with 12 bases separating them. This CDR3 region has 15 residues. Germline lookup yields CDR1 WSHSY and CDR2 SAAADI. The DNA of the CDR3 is TGCGCCAGCAGGGAGACAGGAACTAGCAATCAGCCCCAGCATTTT. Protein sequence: CASRETGTSNQPQHF.

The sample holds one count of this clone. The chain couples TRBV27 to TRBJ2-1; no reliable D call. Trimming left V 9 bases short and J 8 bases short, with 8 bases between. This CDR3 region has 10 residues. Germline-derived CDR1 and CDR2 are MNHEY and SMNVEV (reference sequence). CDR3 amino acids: CASGAHEQFF. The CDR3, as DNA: TGTGCCAGTGGAGCCCATGAGCAGTTCTTC.

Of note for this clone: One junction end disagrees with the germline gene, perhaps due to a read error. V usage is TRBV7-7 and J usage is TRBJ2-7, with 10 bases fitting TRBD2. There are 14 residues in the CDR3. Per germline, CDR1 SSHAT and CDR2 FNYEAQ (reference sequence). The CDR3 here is CASSLAGGSHEQYF. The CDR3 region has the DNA TGTGCTAGCAGCTTAGCGGGAGGAAGCCACGAGCAGTACTTC.

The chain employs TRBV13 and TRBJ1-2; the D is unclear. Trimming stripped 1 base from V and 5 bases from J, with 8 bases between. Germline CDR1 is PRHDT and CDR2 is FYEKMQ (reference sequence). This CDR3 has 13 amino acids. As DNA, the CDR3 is TGTGCCAGCAGCTTAGAGTTAAGGTATGGCTACACCTTC. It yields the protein CASSLELRYGYTF. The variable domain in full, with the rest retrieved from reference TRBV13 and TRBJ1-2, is AAGVIQSPRHLIKEKRETATLKCYPIPRHDTVYWYQQGPGQDPQFLISFYEKMQSDKGSIPDRFSAQQFSDYHSELNMSSLELGDSALYFCASSLELRYGYTFGSGTRLTVV.

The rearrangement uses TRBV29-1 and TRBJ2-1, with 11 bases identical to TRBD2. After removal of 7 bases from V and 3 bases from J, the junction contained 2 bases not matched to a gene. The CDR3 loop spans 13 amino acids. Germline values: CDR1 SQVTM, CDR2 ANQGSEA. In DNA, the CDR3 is TGCAGCGGACTAGCGGGAAGCTACAATGAGCAGTTCTTC. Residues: CSGLAGSYNEQFF.

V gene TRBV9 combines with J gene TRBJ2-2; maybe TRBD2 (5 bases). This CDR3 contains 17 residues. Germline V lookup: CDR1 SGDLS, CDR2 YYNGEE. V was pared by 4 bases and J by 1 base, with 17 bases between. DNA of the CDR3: TGTGCCAGCAGCCCCTGGACTCGACCTAAGAACACCGGGGAGCTGTTTTTT. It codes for CASSPWTRPKNTGELFF. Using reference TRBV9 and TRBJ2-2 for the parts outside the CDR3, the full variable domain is DSGVTQTPKHLITATGQRVTLRCSPRSGDLSVYWYQQSLDQGLQFLIQYYNGEERAKGNILERFSAQQFPDLHSELNLSSLELGDSALYFCASSPWTRPKNTGELFFGEGSRLTVL.

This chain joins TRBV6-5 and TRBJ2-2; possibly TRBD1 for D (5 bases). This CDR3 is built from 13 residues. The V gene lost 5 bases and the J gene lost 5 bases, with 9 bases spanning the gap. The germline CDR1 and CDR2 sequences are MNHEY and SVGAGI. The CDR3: CASSPKGTGELFF. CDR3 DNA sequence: TGTGCCAGCAGTCCGAAGGGGACCGGGGAGCTGTTTTTT.

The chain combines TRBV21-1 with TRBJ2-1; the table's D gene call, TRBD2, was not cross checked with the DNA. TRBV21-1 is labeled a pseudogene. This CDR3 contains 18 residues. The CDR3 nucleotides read TGTGCCAGCAGCAAAGCGGACACGAGGACTAGCCTTCCCAATGAGCAGTTCTTC. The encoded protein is CASSKADTRTSLPNEQFF.

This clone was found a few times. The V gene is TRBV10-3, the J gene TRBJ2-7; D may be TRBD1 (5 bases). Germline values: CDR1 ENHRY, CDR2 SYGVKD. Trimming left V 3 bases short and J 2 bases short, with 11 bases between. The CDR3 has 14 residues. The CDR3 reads CAISDDSFPYEQYF. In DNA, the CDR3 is TGTGCCATCAGTGACGACAGTTTCCCCTACGAGCAGTACTTC.